Below are 25 T cell receptor beta chains sequenced from a single sample in a study of blood T cell repertoires in COVID-19. Generated by immunoSEQ multiplex PCR, the TCRdb table keeps only in-frame clones and is missing some. The table shows a few hundred thousand clones, with about four fifths occurring only once. The sample consisted of peripheral blood. These receptors were collected from a woman aged 18-35 years with acute or convalescent COVID-19.

CDR3 bases: TGTGCCAGCAGCTTAGTTTCCCAGGGGGATGGCTACACCTTC. Translated, it gives CASSLVSQGDGYTF. This chain links TRBV7-9 with TRBJ1-2, with 7 bases lining up with TRBD1. This CDR3 is 14 amino acids long. The germline CDR1 and CDR2 sequences are SEHNR and FQNEAQ (reference sequence). V lost 1 base and J lost 6; bases outside the gene matches: 5.

The chain couples TRBV6-5 to TRBJ1-2, with TRBD1 matching 7 bases. V dropped 6 bases and J dropped 4; count of bases not matched to a gene: 5. Germline lookup yields CDR1 MNHEY and CDR2 SVGAGI. The CDR3 contains 13 residues. The CDR3 sequence: CASRGAGGYGYTF. In DNA, the CDR3 is TGTGCCAGCAGAGGGGCAGGGGGCTATGGCTACACCTTC.

The chain carries TRBV12-5 and TRBJ2-3, with TRBD2 as a possible D gene (6 bases). This CDR3 has 12 residues. Germline V gives CDR1 LGHNT, CDR2 FRNRAP. The germline V and J ends were trimmed by 5 bases and 7 bases, with 10 bases remaining between them. The CDR3 reads CASGGEANTQYF. The CDR3, as DNA: TGTGCTAGTGGTGGGGAGGCGAATACGCAGTATTTT.

CDR3 sequence reads: CASSLEGFGNTIYF. The CDR3, as DNA: TGCGCCAGCAGCTTAGAGGGATTTGGAAACACCATATATTTT. The genes are TRBV5-1 and TRBJ1-3, with D uncertain. Germline assignment: CDR1 SGHRS and CDR2 YFSETQ. V gave up 2 bases and J gave up 3 bases, with 9 bases separating them. CDR3 size: 14 residues.

The chain joins TRBV12-3 or TRBV12-4 to TRBJ1-5; D uncertain. The V end lost 1 base, the J end lost 5 bases, and 6 bases lay between the germline ends. The CDR3 loop spans 13 amino acids. As DNA, the CDR3 is TGTGCCAGCAGTTTAGGAGCATATCAGCCCCAGCATTTT. Amino acids: CASSLGAYQPQHF.

The rearrangement uses TRBV6-2 or TRBV6-3 and TRBJ1-1; tentatively, D is TRBD1 (5 bases). Germline values: CDR1 MNHEY, CDR2 SVGEGT. This CDR3 spans 15 amino acids. Trimming left V 2 bases short and J 0 bases short, with 10 bases between. CDR3 bases: TGTGCCAGCAGTTACCGACAGTACCTGAACACTGAAGCTTTCTTT. It translates to CASSYRQYLNTEAFF.

DNA of the CDR3: TGCAGCGTTGGGGTTTCGCTCGGGGGAGAGACCCAGTACTTC. The encoded protein is CSVGVSLGGETQYF. The chain employs TRBV29-1 and TRBJ2-5, with D possibly TRBD2 on 6 matching bases. Trimming pared 4 bases from V and 4 bases from J, leaving 16 bases between. The CDR3 loop spans 14 amino acids. Germline V gene data show CDR1 as SQVTM and CDR2 as ANQGSEA.

V is TRBV5-1 and J is TRBJ2-3; TRBD2 agrees at 11 bases. Trimming at V came to 7 bases and at J to 5 bases, leaving 6 bases not matched to a gene. From germline, CDR1 is SGHRS and CDR2 YFSETQ. The CDR3 covers 14 residues. The CDR3, as DNA: TGCGCCAGCTACCGTGGACTAGCGGGAGATACGCAGTATTTT. This encodes CASYRGLAGDTQYF. The variable domain in full, completed from reference TRBV5-1 and TRBJ2-3, reads KAGVTQTPRYLIKTRGQQVTLSCSPISGHRSVSWYQQTPGQGLQFLFEYFSETQRNKGNFPGRFSGRQFSNSRSEMNVSTLELGDSALYLCASYRGLAGDTQYFGPGTRLTVL.

This clone appeared a single time. The rearrangement links TRBV4-3 to TRBJ2-1; D remains ambiguous. From germline, CDR1 is LGHNA and CDR2 YSLEER. The CDR3 loop spans 15 amino acids. V was clipped by 0 bases and J by 2 bases, with 8 bases between them. CDR3 nucleotides: TGCGCCAGCAGCCAAGATATCGCGGCCTACAATGAGCAGTTCTTC. Translation: CASSQDIAAYNEQFF.

This rearrangement joins TRBV5-1 to TRBJ1-3; 8 positions agree with TRBD1. The length of the CDR3 is 14 residues. CDR1 SGHRS and CDR2 YFSETQ come from the germline V gene. V gave up 3 bases and J gave up 3 bases; unmatched junction bases: 2. This CDR3 reads CASSSGTGGNTIYF. CDR3 in DNA: TGCGCCAGCAGCTCCGGGACAGGTGGAAACACCATATATTTT.

This clone was seen ten or more times. The chain combines TRBV4-2 with TRBJ2-7; 8 bases agree with TRBD2. The trim removed 1 base at V and 0 bases at J, leaving 2 bases unmatched. This CDR3 contains 15 residues. Germline V CDR1 and CDR2: LGHNA, YNFKEQ. Here the CDR3 DNA reads TGTGCCAGCAGCCAAGTTAGCGGGGTCTCCTACGAGCAGTACTTC. Translating gives CASSQVSGVSYEQYF.

The chain has TRBV21-1 and TRBJ2-2; the table's D call TRBD2 went unverified against the DNA. TRBV21-1 is shown as a pseudogene. The CDR3 consists of 15 residues. The CDR3 loop reads CASSNSGDNTGELFF. The CDR3 bases are TGTGCCAGCAGCAACAGCGGAGACAACACCGGGGAGCTGTTTTTT.

The chain joins TRBV9 to TRBJ2-1, with 14 bases aligning to TRBD2. CDR1 and CDR2 (germline): SGDLS, YYNGEE. The V gene end was trimmed by 3 bases and the J gene end by 1 base; junction bases not matched to a gene: 9. There are 19 residues in the CDR3. CDR3 DNA: TGTGCCAGCAGCGAAACGGGACTAGCGGGAGTCGGATCCTACAATGAGCAGTTCTTC. Translated, it gives CASSETGLAGVGSYNEQFF.

Notes on this clone: Within the sample, other DNA sequences also encode this same CDR3. The chain has TRBV18 and TRBJ2-3; 8 nucleotides agree with TRBD2. The germline CDR1 and CDR2 sequences are KGHSH and LQKENI. CDR3 size: 15 residues. The V and J ends lost 6 bases and 0 bases, in that order; junction bases with no gene match: 5. CDR3 bases: TGTGCCAGCTCCCCGCCTAGCGGGAGCACAGATACGCAGTATTTT. Translating it yields CASSPPSGSTDTQYF.

The genes are TRBV20-1 and TRBJ2-7; D is ambiguous. The germline V gene has CDR1 DFQATT and CDR2 SNEGSKA (reference sequence). V was shortened by 5 bases and J by 3 bases, with 5 bases between the two germline ends. The CDR3 is 10 amino acids. The CDR3 bases are TGCAGTGCTCCACACTACGAGCAGTACTTC. This codes for CSAPHYEQYF.

V gene TRBV6-2 or TRBV6-3 combines with J gene TRBJ1-4; 7 nucleotides agree with TRBD1. Trimming took 2 bases from V and 8 from J; bases not matched to a gene: 8. Germline CDR1 reads MNHEY; CDR2 reads SVGEGT. The CDR3 runs to 15 residues. CDR3 protein: CASSYVGGQWEKLFF. CDR3 DNA: TGTGCCAGCAGTTACGTCGGGGGACAGTGGGAAAAACTGTTTTTT.

The chain combines TRBV11-2 with TRBJ1-3; D perhaps matches TRBD1 (5 bases). This CDR3 spans 14 amino acids. V dropped 3 bases and J dropped 4 bases, with 10 bases sitting between them. CDR1 and CDR2 (germline): SGHAT, FQNNGV. CDR3 residues: CASSLSQGGNTIYF. CDR3 coding DNA: TGTGCCAGCAGCTTGTCGCAGGGAGGAAACACCATATATTTT.

The count of this clone is one. This chain joins TRBV12-5 and TRBJ1-2; 9 positions match TRBD1. This CDR3 is 17 amino acids long. Germline assignment: CDR1 LGHNT and CDR2 FRNRAP. Unmatched junction bases numbered 8, after V lost 3 bases and J lost 0 bases. The CDR3 loop reads CASGFRWDRETNYGYTF. The CDR3 bases are TGTGCTAGTGGTTTTAGGTGGGACAGGGAAACTAACTATGGCTACACCTTC.

This chain's CDR3 is CASSLAPGQGLSKLFF. The CDR3 region has the DNA TGTGCCAGCAGCTTAGCCCCAGGACAGGGATTATCGAAACTGTTTTTT. The gene calls are TRBV7-2 and TRBJ1-4; 8 bases are shared with TRBD1. Germline lookup yields CDR1 SGHTA and CDR2 FQGNSA. This CDR3 spans 16 amino acids. Losses at the gene ends were 0 bases for V and 11 bases for J; bases not matched to a gene: 11.

This chain uses TRBV5-4 with TRBJ2-7; weak D call: TRBD1 (6 bases). The germline V gene encodes CDR1 SGHNT and CDR2 YYREEE (reference sequence). The CDR3 is 14 amino acids. The V and J ends lost 2 bases and 3 bases respectively, with 12 bases between them. CDR3 DNA sequence: TGTGCCAGCAGCTTTAACAGGGCTTTCTACGAGCAGTACTTC. Translation gives CASSFNRAFYEQYF.

This clone was seen only once. This rearrangement joins TRBV7-8 to TRBJ2-1; 8 bases line up with TRBD2. This CDR3 has 18 residues. CDR1 SGHVS and CDR2 FQNEAQ come from the germline V gene. Germline trimming cut 5 bases from V and 2 bases from J; bases unmatched to any gene: 14. The CDR3: CASSPSGGVLIAYNEQFF. In DNA, the CDR3 is TGTGCCAGCAGCCCCTCCGGGGGGGTGTTGATTGCCTACAATGAGCAGTTCTTC. The full variable domain, rest sourced from reference TRBV7-8 and TRBJ2-1, is GAGVSQSPRYKVAKRGQDVALRCDPISGHVSLFWYQQALGQGPEFLTYFQNEAQLDKSGLPSDRFFAERPEGSVSTLKIQRTQQEDSAVYLCASSPSGGVLIAYNEQFFGPGTRLTVL.

V gene TRBV6-5 combines with J gene TRBJ1-4, with D perhaps matching TRBD1 (6 bases). Germline CDR1 and CDR2: MNHEY and SVGAGI. V was cut by 6 bases and J by 4 bases, with 12 bases left in between. This CDR3 has 14 residues. The CDR3 here is CASSRDRFNEKLFF. The CDR3 bases are TGTGCCAGCAGCCGAGACAGGTTTAATGAAAAACTGTTTTTT.

The genes are TRBV25-1 and TRBJ2-7, with 11 bases lining up with TRBD1. Germline CDR1 and CDR2: MGHDK and SYGVNS. The CDR3 sequence is 14 residues long. The J segment lost 7 bases and the V segment lost 5 bases, leaving 7 bases of the junction unmatched. The CDR3 sequence: CASSSGQGAWEQYF. The CDR3, as DNA: TGTGCCAGCAGTTCTGGACAGGGGGCGTGGGAGCAGTACTTC.

The V gene is TRBV7-2, the J gene TRBJ2-3; D might be TRBD1 (5 bases). Germline lookup yields CDR1 SGHTA and CDR2 FQGNSA. CDR3 size: 15 residues. V was cut by 5 bases and J by 6 bases, with 18 bases left in between. CDR3 region: CASSPELEGADTQYF. In DNA form, the CDR3 reads TGTGCCAGCAGCCCAGAGCTCGAAGGGGCGGATACGCAGTATTTT.

The gene calls are TRBV14 and TRBJ2-7, with D perhaps matching TRBD2 (6 bases). V was trimmed by 4 bases and J by 1 base, leaving 11 bases between them. From germline, CDR1 is SGHDN and CDR2 FVKESK. The CDR3 has 14 amino acids. This chain's CDR3 is CASSLEGGSYEQYF. CDR3 DNA: TGTGCCAGCAGCCTGGAGGGAGGATCCTACGAGCAGTACTTC. Drawing the rest from reference TRBV14 and TRBJ2-7, the complete variable domain is EAGVTQFPSHSVIEKGQTVTLRCDPISGHDNLYWYRRVMGKEIKFLLHFVKESKQDESGMPNNRFLAERTGGTYSTLKVQPAELEDSGVYFCASSLEGGSYEQYFGPGTRLTVT.